These 29 T cell receptor beta chains share one sample of origin, sequenced in a study of T-cell reconstitution after alpha-beta-depleted transplantation in children. TCRbeta library preparation incorporated unique molecular identifiers. In TCRdb, the PCR reads were re-called with MiXCR into one record per CDR3 protein. The sample lists over 550,000 distinct CDR3 sequences, 10% occurring once. Material: PBMCs from the stem cell graft donor, obtained from the stem cell graft. These receptors came from a human donor who donated a stem cell graft to a child with acute myeloid leukemia.

Many counts were recorded for this clonotype. The rearrangement links TRBV29-1 to TRBJ2-5; D may be TRBD2 (6 bases). CDR1 SQVTM and CDR2 ANQGSEA come from the germline V gene. Trimming removed 4 bases from V and 1 base from J, with 13 bases in between. The CDR3 spans 14 residues. CDR3 protein: CSVGVAAGQETQYF. The CDR3 DNA sequence: TGCAGCGTTGGGGTAGCGGCCGGCCAAGAGACCCAGTACTTC.

This clonotype was observed a few times. V and J are TRBV18 and TRBJ1-1; unclear D gene. Trimming removed 0 bases from V and 4 bases from J, with 6 bases in between. CDR1 KGHSH and CDR2 LQKENI come from the germline V gene. There are 13 residues in the CDR3. In DNA, the CDR3 is TGTGCCAGCTCACCACCGTCATCCACTGAAGCTTTCTTT. This translates into CASSPPSSTEAFF.

The CDR3 loop is CASSTSRDRLNSPLHF. The CDR3 coding sequence is TGTGCCAGTAGTACTTCGAGGGACAGGTTAAATTCACCCCTCCACTTT. The chain is built from TRBV19 and TRBJ1-6; 8 bases align to TRBD1. After removal of 4 bases from V and 7 bases from J, the junction contained 9 bases not matched to a gene. Germline V lookup: CDR1 LNHDA, CDR2 SQIVND (reference sequence). The CDR3 consists of 16 residues. Filled out from reference TRBV19 and TRBJ1-6, the complete variable domain reads DGGITQSPKYLFRKEGQNVTLSCEQNLNHDAMYWYRQDPGQGLRLIYYSQIVNDFQKGDIAEGYSVSREKKESFPLTVTSAQKNPTAFYLCASSTSRDRLNSPLHFGNGTRLTVT.

This clonotype was counted a few times. The rearrangement joins TRBV29-1 to TRBJ2-1, with D hard to call. With 0 bases removed from V and 7 bases from J, the gap between germline ends came to 10 bases. Germline V gene data show CDR1 as SQVTM and CDR2 as ANQGSEA. This CDR3 spans 13 amino acids. This CDR3 reads CSVEDRVRNEQFF. As DNA, the CDR3 is TGCAGCGTTGAAGATAGGGTAAGGAATGAGCAGTTCTTC.

This clonotype was counted at least ten times. The rearrangement joins TRBV11-2 to TRBJ2-1, with D possibly TRBD1 on 6 matching bases. The CDR3 has 16 residues. The germline V gene has CDR1 SGHAT and CDR2 FQNNGV. Trimming cost V 1 base and J 4 bases, with 14 bases left between them. The DNA for the CDR3 is TGTGCCAGCAGCTTAGTTGGACAGAAATTATACAATGAGCAGTTCTTC. It encodes CASSLVGQKLYNEQFF.

This clonotype has more than one count but fewer than ten. This sequence joins TRBV29-1 and TRBJ2-1; D is possibly TRBD1 (5 bases). The CDR3 has 13 amino acids. V was pared by 4 bases and J by 7 bases, with 14 bases between. Per germline, CDR1 SQVTM and CDR2 ANQGSEA. The CDR3 region is CSVGGKLGNEQFF. The CDR3 region has the DNA TGCAGCGTTGGGGGCAAGCTGGGAAATGAGCAGTTCTTC.

A few counts support this clonotype. The V call is TRBV6-1, the J call TRBJ2-2; D not resolved. Germline-derived CDR1 and CDR2 are MNHNS and SASEGT. The CDR3 extends over 15 amino acids. Trimming cost V 1 base and J 0 bases, with 6 bases left between them. In DNA form, the CDR3 reads TGTGCCAGCAGTGAAGTCCCATCGAACACCGGGGAGCTGTTTTTT. Protein sequence: CASSEVPSNTGELFF.

There are a few counts of this clonotype. The chain recombines TRBV12-3 or TRBV12-4 with TRBJ1-1; D is undetermined. Trimming left V 5 bases short and J 4 bases short, with 20 bases between. CDR3 length: 16 residues. The CDR3 is CASSLGHRPASTEAFF. In DNA form, the CDR3 reads TGTGCCAGCAGTCTTGGTCACCGACCGGCGAGCACTGAAGCTTTCTTT.

The chain uses TRBV7-2 and TRBJ2-1; a possible D gene is TRBD2 (7 bases). Deletions cut 5 bases from V and 9 bases from J, with 20 bases between. The CDR3 has 15 residues. The germline gives CDR1 SGHTA, CDR2 FQGNSA. Here the CDR3 reads CASSKLGGGPGEQFF. DNA for the CDR3: TGTGCCAGCAGCAAACTAGGGGGAGGGCCAGGTGAGCAGTTCTTC.

The J gene is TRBJ2-1, the V gene TRBV29-1; D ambiguous. The CDR3 runs to 11 residues. Germline CDR1 reads SQVTM; CDR2 reads ANQGSEA. Trimming removed 4 bases at V and 10 bases at J, with 11 bases between. The CDR3 loop is CSVGADWEQFF. Here the CDR3 DNA reads TGCAGCGTTGGGGCGGATTGGGAGCAGTTCTTC.

This clonotype was counted only a few times. The J gene is TRBJ2-2, the V gene TRBV5-1; 11 bases match TRBD2. With 0 bases clipped from V and 7 bases from J, the junction kept 5 bases outside the gene matches. Germline loops: CDR1 SGHRS, CDR2 YFSETQ. The CDR3 is made up of 16 amino acids. CDR3 region: CASSLAGLAGGGELFF. Here the CDR3 DNA reads TGCGCCAGCAGCTTGGCCGGACTAGCGGGCGGCGGGGAGCTGTTTTTT.

V gene TRBV19 combines with J gene TRBJ1-5, with D unclear. CDR1 and CDR2 (germline): LNHDA, SQIVND (reference sequence). The CDR3 has 15 residues. Trimming shortened V by 6 bases and J by 0 bases, and 12 bases separated the two germline ends. CDR3 residues: CASRELDYSNQPQHF. In DNA, the CDR3 is TGTGCCAGTAGAGAGTTGGATTATAGCAATCAGCCCCAGCATTTT. The variable domain in full, completed from reference TRBV19 and TRBJ1-5, reads DGGITQSPKYLFRKEGQNVTLSCEQNLNHDAMYWYRQDPGQGLRLIYYSQIVNDFQKGDIAEGYSVSREKKESFPLTVTSAQKNPTAFYLCASRELDYSNQPQHFGDGTRLSIL.

The chain carries TRBV25-1 and TRBJ2-5; the D is unclear. The CDR3 contains 17 residues. Germline V CDR1 and CDR2: MGHDK, SYGVNS. V was shortened by 4 bases and J by 2 bases, with 20 bases between the two germline ends. For the CDR3, the DNA is TGTGCCAGCAGTGCCCTTGAACACATTAAGGGACAAGAGACCCAGTACTTC. It codes for CASSALEHIKGQETQYF.

V gene TRBV2 combines with J gene TRBJ2-5; 8 bases are shared with TRBD1. V shed 3 bases, J shed 5 bases, and the junction held 8 bases outside the gene matches. The germline V gene encodes CDR1 SNHLY and CDR2 FYNNEI. The CDR3 runs 15 residues. This chain's CDR3 is CASSERPTGVETQYF. For the CDR3, the DNA is TGTGCCAGCAGTGAGAGGCCGACAGGGGTGGAGACCCAGTACTTC.

This clonotype came up many times. The chain is built from TRBV12-3 or TRBV12-4 and TRBJ2-1; TRBD2 agrees at 13 bases. The CDR3 loop spans 15 amino acids. V was clipped by 7 bases and J by 6 bases; unmatched bases: 6. This chain's CDR3 is CASTLLAGGPNEQFF. CDR3 DNA: TGTGCCAGCACCCTACTAGCGGGAGGGCCCAATGAGCAGTTCTTC.

This clonotype was observed a handful of times. The chain has TRBV4-3 and TRBJ1-1; D may be TRBD1 (6 bases). The CDR3 sequence is 14 residues long. Trimming cost V 4 bases and J 3 bases, with 12 bases left between them. Germline loops: CDR1 LGHNA, CDR2 YSLEER. The CDR3 is CASSREGGDTEAFF. The CDR3 bases are TGCGCCAGCAGCCGGGAGGGGGGTGACACTGAAGCTTTCTTT.

This clonotype was counted only a few times. The CDR3, as DNA: TGCAGTGCTAGAGATGGAGAGTCCTACGAGCAGTACTTC. The encoded protein is CSARDGESYEQYF. V and J are TRBV20-1 and TRBJ2-7; D not certain. V was cut by 0 bases and J by 1 base, with 7 bases left in between. The germline V gene encodes CDR1 DFQATT and CDR2 SNEGSKA (reference sequence). The CDR3 is 13 amino acids.

There are a few counts of this clonotype. V is TRBV6-1 and J is TRBJ2-7; TRBD1 matches at 8 bases. Germline assignment: CDR1 MNHNS and CDR2 SASEGT. CDR3 size: 14 residues. The J segment lost 4 bases and the V segment lost 4 bases, leaving 6 bases of the junction unmatched. The CDR3 region has the DNA TGTGCCAGCAGTGTGACAGGGGCGAGGTACGAGCAGTACTTC. This codes for CASSVTGARYEQYF.

This clonotype was found a few times. The chain recombines TRBV3-1 with TRBJ2-6, with 9 bases matching TRBD1. This CDR3 contains 20 residues. Germline-derived CDR1 and CDR2 are LGHDT and YNNKEL (reference sequence). J was trimmed by 4 bases and V by 1 base; bases with no gene match: 14. The CDR3 coding sequence is TGTGCCAGCAGCCAAGTTAAAGGGACAGGGCCTGGAGCGGGGGCCAACGTCCTGACTTTC. Amino acids: CASSQVKGTGPGAGANVLTF.

The J gene is TRBJ2-7, the V gene TRBV20-1, with unresolved D. The V gene's germline CDR1 is DFQATT and CDR2 SNEGSKA (reference sequence). There are 14 residues in the CDR3. Trimming removed 0 bases at V and 7 bases at J, with 16 bases between. The CDR3 protein is CSARDKAIAGEQYF. The CDR3 bases are TGCAGTGCTAGAGATAAGGCGATAGCTGGTGAGCAGTACTTC.

This clonotype was counted many times. This chain joins TRBV20-1 and TRBJ1-1; no firm D call. Trimming pared 2 bases from V and 9 bases from J, leaving 13 bases between. This CDR3 has 12 amino acids. The germline gives CDR1 DFQATT, CDR2 SNEGSKA (reference sequence). CDR3 sequence: CSARREGGKAFF. The CDR3 bases are TGCAGTGCTAGACGGGAGGGTGGTAAAGCTTTCTTT.

This clonotype has only a few counts. The chain carries TRBV29-1 and TRBJ2-1; 8 nucleotides match TRBD2. CDR3 length equals 15 residues. Germline V gene lookup returns CDR1 SQVTM and CDR2 ANQGSEA. V dropped 5 bases and J dropped 6; count of bases not matched to a gene: 12. The CDR3 region is CSVSTGTSPFNEQFF. For the CDR3, the DNA is TGCAGCGTTTCAACCGGGACTAGTCCTTTCAATGAGCAGTTCTTC.

The gene calls are TRBV4-3 and TRBJ2-2; possible D gene TRBD2, 6 bases. V lost 6 bases and J lost 5, with 19 bases in between. The CDR3 length is 16 residues. CDR1 is LGHNA, CDR2 YSLEER, per germline. The CDR3 nucleotides read TGCGCCAGCAGTTTCGACTCTTCCGCGGGAACCGGGGAGCTGTTTTTT. It codes for CASSFDSSAGTGELFF.

This chain uses TRBV7-6 with TRBJ2-7; 10 nucleotides match TRBD2. Germline-derived CDR1 and CDR2 are SGHVS and FNYEAQ. CDR3 length equals 17 residues. Trimming took 1 base from V and 5 from J; bases not matched to a gene: 11. The CDR3 DNA sequence: TGTGCCAGCAGCTTAGTCCCAGCGGGAGGGCTGGGGGACGAGCAGTACTTC. Its translation is CASSLVPAGGLGDEQYF.

This chain connects TRBV7-9 to TRBJ2-7; weak D call: TRBD2 (5 bases). The V and J ends lost 5 bases and 5 bases respectively, with 13 bases between them. Germline V gives CDR1 SEHNR, CDR2 FQNEAQ (reference sequence). There are 13 residues in the CDR3. Here the CDR3 reads CASSPRGVHEQYF. CDR3 in DNA: TGTGCCAGCAGCCCCCGGGGTGTGCACGAGCAGTACTTC.

This clonotype was seen at least ten times. The chain has TRBV6-6 and TRBJ2-1; no definite D call. This CDR3 contains 13 residues. Between the trimmed V and J ends, which lost 6 bases and 7 bases, there was a span of 13 bases. The germline gives CDR1 MNHNY, CDR2 SVGAGI (reference sequence). The chain's CDR3 is CASRLGWVNEQFF. DNA of the CDR3: TGTGCCAGCAGGCTGGGATGGGTTAATGAGCAGTTCTTC.

This clonotype came up many times. The chain joins TRBV29-1 to TRBJ2-5; a possible D gene is TRBD1 (5 bases). The germline V gene encodes CDR1 SQVTM and CDR2 ANQGSEA. V was clipped by 1 base and J by 4 bases, with 7 bases between them. The length of the CDR3 is 12 residues. CDR3 amino acids: CSVEGQSETQYF. CDR3 nucleotides: TGCAGCGTTGAAGGACAGTCAGAGACCCAGTACTTC.

The chain carries TRBV11-2 and TRBJ2-3; the match to TRBD1 covers 7 bases. Germline values: CDR1 SGHAT, CDR2 FQNNGV. The CDR3 loop spans 16 amino acids. V lost 11 bases, J lost 0 bases, and 14 bases stayed unmatched. DNA of the CDR3: TGTGCCGGGGGTGGACAGGTTGAGACTAGCACAGATACGCAGTATTTT. This codes for CAGGGQVETSTDTQYF.

This clonotype was detected only a few times. The rearrangement joins TRBV5-1 to TRBJ2-3; D unclear. The CDR3 runs to 17 residues. With 4 bases removed from V and 4 bases from J, the gap between germline ends came to 22 bases. Germline V lookup: CDR1 SGHRS, CDR2 YFSETQ. CDR3 loop: CASSRNNAGRSSDTQYF. As DNA, the CDR3 is TGCGCCAGCAGCCGAAATAACGCCGGACGCTCTTCAGATACGCAGTATTTT. Supplemented by reference TRBV5-1 and TRBJ2-3, the full variable domain reads KAGVTQTPRYLIKTRGQQVTLSCSPISGHRSVSWYQQTPGQGLQFLFEYFSETQRNKGNFPGRFSGRQFSNSRSEMNVSTLELGDSALYLCASSRNNAGRSSDTQYFGPGTRLTVL.